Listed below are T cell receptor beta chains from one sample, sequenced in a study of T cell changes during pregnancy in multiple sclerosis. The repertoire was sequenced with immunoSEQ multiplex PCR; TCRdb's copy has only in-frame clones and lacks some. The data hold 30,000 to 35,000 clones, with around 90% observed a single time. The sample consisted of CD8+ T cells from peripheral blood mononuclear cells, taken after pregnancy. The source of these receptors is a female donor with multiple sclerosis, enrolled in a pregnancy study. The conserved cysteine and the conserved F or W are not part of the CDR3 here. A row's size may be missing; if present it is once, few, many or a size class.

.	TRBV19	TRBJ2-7	ASSIGGSGGIEQY
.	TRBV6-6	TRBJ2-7	ASSYSNRGSEQY
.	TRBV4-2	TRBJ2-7	ASSQRTNPHEQY
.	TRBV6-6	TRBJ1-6	ASSYEGSVLSPLH
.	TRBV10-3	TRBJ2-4	AISEATSGGAKNIQY
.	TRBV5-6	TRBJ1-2	ASSFGQGDGYT
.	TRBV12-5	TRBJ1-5	ASGPEVSFGNQPQH
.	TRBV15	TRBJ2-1	ATSGTSGFYEQF
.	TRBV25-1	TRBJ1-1	ASTPGGVNTEAF
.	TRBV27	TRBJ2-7	ASTGQVDPYEQY
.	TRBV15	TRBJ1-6	ATSRDRGLDSPLH
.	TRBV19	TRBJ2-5	ASGGQGEETQY
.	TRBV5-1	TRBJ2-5	ASTDRTKTRETQY
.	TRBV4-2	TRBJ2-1	ASSLRKSPPYNEQF
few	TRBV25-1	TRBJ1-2	ASSEYWQSPYGYT
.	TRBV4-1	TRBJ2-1	ASGTGYNEQF
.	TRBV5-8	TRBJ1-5	ASSLPLQGVPYQH
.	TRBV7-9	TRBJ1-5	ASSPRDSLNQPQH
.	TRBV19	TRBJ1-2	ASRVSGGYGYT
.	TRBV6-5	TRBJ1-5	ASSPGQGNQPQH
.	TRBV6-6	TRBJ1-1	ASSWTGDTEAF
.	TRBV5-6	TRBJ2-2	ASSLDWRGGVTGELF